This record looks at one T cell receptor beta chain sequence and its context. This record comes from a study of blood T cell repertoires in COVID-19. Study as a whole: T cells, B-cell-depleted T cells, or PBMCs provided the cDNA or gDNA that served as material.

As originally analysed: Reference gene primer amplification gave estimated nucleated cell counts. The protocol was immunoSEQ multiplex PCR, while the TCRdb copy is restricted to in-frame clones and leaves out a portion. The D gene and trimming were derived from the DNA, and the V and J assignments and clone size from that table. The table shows over 95,000 clones, with roughly 89% occurring only once. The clonotype originates from a human donor with acute or convalescent COVID-19. The donor label of this sample is uncertain. The sequenced material came from peripheral blood.

CDR3 region: CASSPGTFRSGANVLTF. For the CDR3, the DNA is TGTGCCAGTAGTCCCGGGACATTTCGGTCTGGGGCCAACGTCCTGACTTTC. This sequence joins TRBV19 and TRBJ2-6; possible D gene TRBD1, 6 bases. The V gene's germline CDR1 is LNHDA and CDR2 SQIVND (reference sequence). The CDR3 covers 17 residues. With 5 bases removed from V and 1 base from J, the gap between germline ends came to 15 bases. The full variable domain, with the rest looked up from reference TRBV19 and TRBJ2-6, is DGGITQSPKYLFRKEGQNVTLSCEQNLNHDAMYWYRQDPGQGLRLIYYSQIVNDFQKGDIAEGYSVSREKKESFPLTVTSAQKNPTAFYLCASSPGTFRSGANVLTFGAGSRLTVL.